This TCR beta chain was retrieved from a study of blood T cell repertoires in COVID-19. The CDR3 is 16 residues long. CDR1 and CDR2 (germline): LGHNA, YSLEER. V was pared by 0 bases and J by 1 base, with 10 bases between. The data were produced by immunoSEQ multiplex PCR, yet TCRdb's version contains in-frame clones alone and is incomplete. This sample has some 330,000 clones, with roughly 89% found just once. The receptor's source is a woman younger than 45 with COVID-19, enrolled during active disease. Sequencing was done on a sample of peripheral blood. The V and J genes are TRBV4-3 and TRBJ2-1; D perhaps matches TRBD1 (5 bases). This CDR3 reads CASSQEGRVSYNEQFF. The CDR3 coding sequence is TGCGCCAGCAGCCAAGAGGGGCGAGTGTCCTACAATGAGCAGTTCTTC.